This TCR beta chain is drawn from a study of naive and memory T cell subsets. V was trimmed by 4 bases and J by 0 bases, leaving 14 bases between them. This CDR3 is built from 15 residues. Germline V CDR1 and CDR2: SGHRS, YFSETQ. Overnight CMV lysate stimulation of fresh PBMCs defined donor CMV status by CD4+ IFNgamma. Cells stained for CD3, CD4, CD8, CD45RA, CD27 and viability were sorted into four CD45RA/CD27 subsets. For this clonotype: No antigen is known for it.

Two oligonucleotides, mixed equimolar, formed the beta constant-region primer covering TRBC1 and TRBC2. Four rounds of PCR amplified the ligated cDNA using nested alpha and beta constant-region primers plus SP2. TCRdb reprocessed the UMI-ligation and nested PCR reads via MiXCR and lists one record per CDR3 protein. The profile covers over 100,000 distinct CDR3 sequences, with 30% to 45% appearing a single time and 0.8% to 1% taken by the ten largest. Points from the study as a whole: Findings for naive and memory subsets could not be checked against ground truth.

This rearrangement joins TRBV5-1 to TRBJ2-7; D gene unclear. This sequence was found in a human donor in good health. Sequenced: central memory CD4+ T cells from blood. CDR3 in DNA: TGCGCCAGCAGCCGACCAGAACTCAACTCCTACGAGCAGTACTTC. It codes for CASSRPELNSYEQYF. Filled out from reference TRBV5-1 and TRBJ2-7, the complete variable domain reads KAGVTQTPRYLIKTRGQQVTLSCSPISGHRSVSWYQQTPGQGLQFLFEYFSETQRNKGNFPGRFSGRQFSNSRSEMNVSTLELGDSALYLCASSRPELNSYEQYFGPGTRLTVT.